The entry below describes one TCR beta chain. There is no known antigen for this receptor. One base away there is no much larger clone; base qualities are not given. Reading the germline V gene gives CDR1 SGHRS and CDR2 YFSETQ. The CDR3 sequence holds 15 residues, the cysteine and phenylalanine included. Only CDR3 DNA is held: 45 bases, read in frame from base 1. Unmatched junction bases come to 3, with V trimmed by 0 bases and J by 4 bases. Blood samples were collected up to 4 times in the first month after transplant and then at least monthly when available. Preparation of the library involved the immunoSEQ multiplex PCR assay. High-throughput TCR-beta CDR3 sequencing of genomic DNA from most patients was performed by Adaptive Biotechnologies. For the original study's pipeline: Adaptive's ImmunoSEQ software was the source of the TCR sequencing data for roughly 19 patients, while a few other patients were processed with MiXCR and VDJtools. CDR3 nucleotide sequences shared between donor and recipient were removed because the origin of such sequences could not be assigned. To count as alloreactive, a clone needed at least 2-fold expansion over unstimulated cells and a minimum CFSE-low frequency of 0.002% (template counts) or 0.001% (read counts). Clones were considered mappable if detected in sequenced pre-transplant spleen, lymph node, or MLR CFSE-low populations of the donor or recipient. Cumulative frequency of alloreactive clones was calculated as a percentage of all sequences weighted by copy number. This immuneACCESS table, as held by TCRdb, lists in-frame sequences with V and J called but not all clones. Of the missing ones, under half trace to an unresolved V gene in checked studies; the others have no known cause. The DNA was the basis for D and trimming; V, J and clone size are from that table. In all, the sample holds about 25,000 clones, and approximately 85% of those were seen once. The ten largest account for approximately 0.87% of the sample.

This record belongs to a study of graft-versus-host responses after intestinal transplantation (dated by TCRdb to the early 2020s). As for the study more broadly: The transplants that recipients got were multivisceral, liver-intestinal, or isolated intestinal. Rather than being sequenced by the commercial service, samples from three later patients were sequenced in-house on an Illumina MiSeq and processed with MiXCR. Bulk TCR-beta CDR3 sequencing was used to track graft-versus-host and host-versus-graft alloreactive T cell clones in the graft, circulation and bone marrow after intestinal transplantation. Every recipient was given anti-thymocyte globulin induction, then maintenance tacrolimus and steroids for approximately 3 years. Of the roughly 24 intestinal transplant recipients enrolled in the cohort, one of whom was a retransplant, a few patients without pretransplant specimens were excluded. To identify alloreactive clones, pre-transplant mixed lymphocyte reaction products were sequenced and compared with unstimulated pre-transplant donor and recipient T cells. Donor T cell macrochimerism was defined as a peak of at least 4% donor T cells among recipient peripheral blood mononuclear cells. On the study overall, not on this receptor specifically: Patients with donor T cell macrochimerism had high GvH to HvG T cell clonal ratios in their allografts. Conclusions were limited by the relatively low number and heterogeneity of intestinal transplant patients. GvH clones were detected in recipient bone marrow, and some of these GvH clones were observed earlier in ileal mucosa or blood, consistent with an intestinal mucosal origin. Peak levels of circulating GvH clones were associated with declines in HvG clones early after transplant.

This receptor was obtained from a human patient who received an intestinal transplant, so some T cells may come from the graft donor. The sequencing here drew on PBMCs, taken just over 450 days after intestinal transplant. The chain couples TRBV5-1 to TRBJ2-5; the central 10 bases match TRBD1. The CDR3: CASSLAGTGVETQYF. Read as DNA, the sequence is TGCGCCAGCAGCTTGGCCGGGACAGGGGTAGAGACCCAGTACTTC.